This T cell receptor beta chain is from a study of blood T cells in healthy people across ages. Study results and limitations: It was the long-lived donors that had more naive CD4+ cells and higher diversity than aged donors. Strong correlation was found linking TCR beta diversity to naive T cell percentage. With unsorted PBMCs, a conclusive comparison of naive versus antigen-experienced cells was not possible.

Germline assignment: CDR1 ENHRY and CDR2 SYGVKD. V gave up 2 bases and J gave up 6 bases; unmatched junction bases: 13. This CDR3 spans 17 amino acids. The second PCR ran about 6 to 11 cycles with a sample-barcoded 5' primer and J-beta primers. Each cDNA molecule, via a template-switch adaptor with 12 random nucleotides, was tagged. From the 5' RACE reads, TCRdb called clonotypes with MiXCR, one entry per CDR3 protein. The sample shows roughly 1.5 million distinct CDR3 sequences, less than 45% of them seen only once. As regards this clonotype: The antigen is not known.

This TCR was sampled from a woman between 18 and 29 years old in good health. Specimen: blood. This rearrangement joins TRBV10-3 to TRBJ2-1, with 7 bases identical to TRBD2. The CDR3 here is CAISEPLISGKVNEQFF. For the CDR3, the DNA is TGTGCCATCAGTGAGCCCCTGATCAGCGGGAAGGTCAATGAGCAGTTCTTC.